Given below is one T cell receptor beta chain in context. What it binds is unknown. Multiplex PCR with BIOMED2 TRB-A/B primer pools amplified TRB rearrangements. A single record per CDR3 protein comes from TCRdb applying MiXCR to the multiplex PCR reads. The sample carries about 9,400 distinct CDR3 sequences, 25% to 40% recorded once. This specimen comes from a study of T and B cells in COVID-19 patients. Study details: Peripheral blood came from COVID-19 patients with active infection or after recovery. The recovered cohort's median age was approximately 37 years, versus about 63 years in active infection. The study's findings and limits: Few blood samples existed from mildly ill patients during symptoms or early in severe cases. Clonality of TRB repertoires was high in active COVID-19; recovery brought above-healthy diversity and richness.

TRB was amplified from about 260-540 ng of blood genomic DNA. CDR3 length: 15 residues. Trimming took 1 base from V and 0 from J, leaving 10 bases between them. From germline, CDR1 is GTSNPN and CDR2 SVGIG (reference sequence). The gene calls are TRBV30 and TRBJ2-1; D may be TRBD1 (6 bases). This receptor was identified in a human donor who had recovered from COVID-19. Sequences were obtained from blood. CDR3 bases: TGTGCCTGGAGTGGGACAGCTCACTCCTACAATGAGCAGTTCTTC. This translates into CAWSGTAHSYNEQFF.